The present TCR beta chain was sequenced within a study of blood T cell repertoires in COVID-19. Enrolled through a virtual design, the participants were between 18 and 89 years of age and came from some 26 US areas. This clone was seen once. The protocol was immunoSEQ multiplex PCR, while the TCRdb copy is restricted to in-frame clones and leaves out a portion. The sample includes 350,000 to 400,000 clones, 85% to 90% seen only once; the top ten take approximately 1%. The ends lost 4 bases at V and 7 bases at J; junction bases unmatched: 6. The CDR3 runs to 14 residues. CDR1 is SGHRS, CDR2 YFSETQ, per germline.

Sequencing input: PBMCs or T cells enriched from blood (not recorded which). The J gene is TRBJ1-2, the V gene TRBV5-1; 11 nucleotides match TRBD1. The TCR comes from a young man who had recovered from COVID-19. In nucleotides, the CDR3 is TGCGCCAGCAGCACCGGGACAGGGGGACTTGGCTACACCTTC. Translated, it gives CASSTGTGGLGYTF.